Sequencing of this TCR beta chain was carried out in a study of cytomegalovirus exposure and HLA in healthy donors. Study-wide results and limits: Per published reports, the classifier diagnosed cytomegalovirus status with high specificity and sensitivity. Only CMV serostatus was available as immune exposure information. V- and J-gene trimming of TCR beta was linked (in a later analysis) to a missense DCLRE1C variant. Rates of TCR association differed by HLA locus in a later analysis, with DRB1 highest and HLA-C lowest.

As to this clone: Its specificity is unknown.

The PCR made use of 60 Vbeta and 13 Jbeta primers. Only in-frame clones appear in the TCRdb table, and some are missing; sequencing was by immunoSEQ multiplex PCR. The table includes over 150,000 clones, about 80% detected once. Per germline, CDR1 SEHNR and CDR2 FQNEAQ (reference sequence). V was shortened by 5 bases and J by 9 bases, with 17 bases between the two germline ends. The CDR3 has 14 residues. The receptor was derived from a woman between 25 and 40 years old in good health and CMV-seronegative. What was sequenced was PBMCs. The chain links TRBV7-9 to TRBJ2-1; D not certain. CDR3 in amino acids: CASSLVGLSGEQFF. CDR3 nucleotides: TGTGCCAGCAGCCTCGTCGGTCTGTCCGGTGAGCAGTTCTTC.